These T cell receptor beta chains were read from a single sample in a study of OX40 agonist ivuxolimab in advanced cancers. Profiled with immunoSEQ multiplex PCR; TCRdb holds only in-frame clones, not every one. The data hold 15,000 to 20,000 clones, with about four fifths observed a single time. The sequences come from CD4+ or CD8+ T cells sorted from blood, collected in a trial of the OX40 agonist ivuxolimab. These receptors originate from an adult with an advanced solid tumor such as melanoma, head and neck, liver or kidney cancer. Each CDR3 is given with its conserved first and last residue. Each record gives: clone size, J gene, D gene, V gene, CDR3 protein, CDR3 DNA. A D gene is named only where the DNA matches it firmly. Expanded clones get a size class; other rows say once, few or many, or leave the size out.

few	TRBJ2-1	NA	TRBV7-7	CASSLTTSFPNEQFF	TGTGCCAGCAGCTTAACAACTAGCTTCCCTAATGAGCAGTTCTTC
NA	TRBJ1-5	NA	TRBV7-9	CASSNRGQPQHF	TGTGCCAGCAGCAACCGTGGTCAGCCCCAGCATTTT
NA	TRBJ1-2	NA	TRBV28	CASSSLSPGEGGEYGYTF	TGTGCCAGCAGTTCGCTATCCCCGGGGGAGGGGGGGGAATATGGCTACACCTTC
once	TRBJ2-7	NA	TRBV5-1	CASSLGGGYYEQYF	TGCGCCAGCAGCTTGGGCGGAGGGTACTACGAGCAGTACTTC
NA	TRBJ1-1	NA	TRBV23-1	CASSHPESPNTEAFF	TGCGCCAGCAGTCATCCCGAAAGTCCGAACACTGAAGCTTTCTTT
few	TRBJ2-1	TRBD2	TRBV5-4	CASSLAPRGGLDEQFF	TGTGCCAGCAGCTTGGCCCCGCGGGGGGGCCTAGATGAGCAGTTCTTC
NA	TRBJ2-1	NA	TRBV7-3	CASSSDPGTYNEQFF	TGTGCCAGCAGCTCAGATCCGGGAACCTACAATGAGCAGTTCTTC
once	TRBJ2-7	NA	TRBV15	CATSMGPQYEQYF	TGTGCCACCAGCATGGGACCGCAATACGAGCAGTACTTC
medium-sized	TRBJ2-4	NA	TRBV7-9	CASSYSRGAENIQYF	TGTGCCAGCAGCTATTCCCGGGGGGCGGAAAACATTCAGTACTTC
NA	TRBJ1-2	TRBD1	TRBV5-6	CASSLVQGQGVQNYGYTF	TGTGCCAGCAGCTTGGTACAGGGACAGGGGGTCCAGAACTATGGCTACACCTTC
NA	TRBJ2-3	NA	TRBV4-1	CASSRGASTDTQYF	TGCGCCAGCAGCCGAGGGGCCAGCACAGATACGCAGTATTTT
once	TRBJ1-2	NA	TRBV7-2	CASSFTGWAGYTF	TGTGCCAGCAGCTTCACAGGGTGGGCTGGCTACACCTTC
NA	TRBJ2-3	NA	TRBV25-1	CASGYGQTSTDTQYF	TGTGCCAGCGGATACGGACAGACTAGCACAGATACGCAGTATTTT
NA	TRBJ2-7	NA	TRBV14	CASSLGLGHHEQYF	TGTGCCAGCAGCCTTGGCTTAGGACACCACGAGCAGTACTTC
NA	TRBJ2-7	TRBD1	TRBV5-1	CASRRDRNYEQYF	TGCGCCAGCAGGAGGGACAGAAACTACGAGCAGTACTTC
NA	TRBJ1-6	NA	TRBV27	CASSLKGAGSLGSYNSPLHF	TGTGCCAGCAGTTTAAAGGGTGCGGGCTCCTTGGGCTCCTATAATTCACCCCTCCACTTT
few	TRBJ1-4	TRBD1	TRBV2	CASKRDRDEKLFF	TGTGCCAGCAAAAGGGACAGGGATGAAAAACTGTTTTTT